Following are 14 T cell receptor beta chains from one sample sequenced in a study of blood T cell repertoires in COVID-19. Clones were read by immunoSEQ multiplex PCR, and TCRdb kept only the in-frame ones, dropping some. This table has about 97,000 clones, 90% appearing once. Material for sequencing was peripheral blood. Receptors were obtained from a man in his sixties with acute or convalescent COVID-19.

The chain links TRBV30 to TRBJ2-2, with D possibly TRBD1 on 6 matching bases. CDR1 is GTSNPN and CDR2 is SVGIG in the germline V gene (reference sequence). V gave up 5 bases and J gave up 1 base, with 8 bases separating them. This CDR3 is 13 amino acids long. CDR3 bases: TGTGCCTGGGGACAGATGAACACCGGGGAGCTGTTTTTT. It specifies CAWGQMNTGELFF.

The chain couples TRBV5-1 to TRBJ2-1; D possibly corresponds to TRBD2 (5 bases). Per the germline V gene, CDR1 is SGHRS and CDR2 is YFSETQ. V lost 4 bases, J lost 7 bases, and 24 bases lay in between. The CDR3 has 17 amino acids. CDR3 nucleotide sequence: TGCGCCAGCAGCCCCATCGTAGCCATCGGGGTAGATAATGAGCAGTTCTTC. Encoded protein: CASSPIVAIGVDNEQFF.

A few counts support this clone. The chain has TRBV5-4 and TRBJ1-1; D remains unclear. V was clipped by 0 bases and J by 1 base, with 4 bases between them. The germline V gene has CDR1 SGHNT and CDR2 YYREEE (reference sequence). The CDR3 extends over 13 amino acids. The CDR3 region is CASSLGGNTEAFF. The DNA of the CDR3 is TGTGCCAGCAGCTTGGGAGGGAACACTGAAGCTTTCTTT. Variable domain in full (rest from reference TRBV5-4 and TRBJ1-1): ETGVTQSPTHLIKTRGQQVTLRCSSQSGHNTVSWYQQALGQGPQFIFQYYREEENGRGNFPPRFSGLQFPNYSSELNVNALELDDSALYLCASSLGGNTEAFFGQGTRLTVV.

The chain is built from TRBV30 and TRBJ2-1, with 9 bases matching TRBD2. Trimming took 0 bases from V and 4 from J; bases not matched to a gene: 1. In germline, CDR1 is GTSNPN, CDR2 SVGIG (reference sequence). The CDR3 spans 14 residues. CDR3 coding DNA: TGTGCCTGGAGTGTAACTAGCGGGTACAATGAGCAGTTCTTC. Translating gives CAWSVTSGYNEQFF.

The gene calls are TRBV25-1 and TRBJ2-1; 8 nucleotides agree with TRBD2. The length of the CDR3 is 15 residues. The germline V gene has CDR1 MGHDK and CDR2 SYGVNS. Unmatched junction bases numbered 6, after V lost 0 bases and J lost 8 bases. CDR3 DNA sequence: TGTGCCAGCAGTGAATATGTGCGGGGGGTCGATGAGCAGTTCTTC. It translates to CASSEYVRGVDEQFF.

The V gene is TRBV13, the J gene TRBJ2-3, with D hard to call. Germline lookup yields CDR1 PRHDT and CDR2 FYEKMQ (reference sequence). This CDR3 is built from 14 residues. V lost 1 base to trimming and J lost 0 bases, with 5 bases between them. The CDR3 nucleotides are TGTGCCAGCAGCTTAGTGCGGAGCACAGATACGCAGTATTTT. Translation gives CASSLVRSTDTQYF.

V gene TRBV2 combines with J gene TRBJ1-6; D possibly corresponds to TRBD1 (5 bases). V lost 3 bases to trimming and J lost 7 bases, with 10 bases between them. Germline V lookup: CDR1 SNHLY, CDR2 FYNNEI. The CDR3 has 14 residues. For the CDR3, the DNA is TGTGCCAGCAGTGATGGGCAGGGAAATTCACCCCTCCACTTT. Protein: CASSDGQGNSPLHF.

This clone was counted only a few times. The chain uses TRBV7-2 and TRBJ1-5, with 7 bases fitting TRBD1. Germline V gives CDR1 SGHTA, CDR2 FQGNSA. V lost 1 base to trimming and J lost 7 bases; unmatched junction nucleotides: 7. This CDR3 contains 15 residues. CDR3 coding DNA: TGTGCCAGCAGCTTAGGTCAGGGGGGACACCAGCCCCAGCATTTT. It is translated as CASSLGQGGHQPQHF.

The chain joins TRBV4-1 to TRBJ2-1, with 7 bases that match TRBD1. Germline V lookup: CDR1 MGHRA, CDR2 YSYEKL. This CDR3 has 17 amino acids. The junction had 14 bases not matched to a gene; V was cut back by 6 bases and J by 3 bases. The CDR3 region is CASSPSHRDRGYNEQFF. Here the CDR3 DNA reads TGCGCCAGCAGTCCCTCTCACCGGGACAGAGGCTACAATGAGCAGTTCTTC.

The chain uses TRBV2 and TRBJ2-7, with 7 positions matching TRBD2. Germline V gene data show CDR1 as SNHLY and CDR2 as FYNNEI. The CDR3 sequence is 14 residues long. V was pared by 6 bases and J by 3 bases, with 8 bases of the junction left unmatched. CDR3 DNA sequence: TGTGCCAGCAGCCCACTTGGGGGGGACTACGAGCAGTACGTC. Translating it yields CASSPLGGDYEQYV.

This chain connects TRBV11-3 to TRBJ2-5; tentatively, D is TRBD1 (6 bases). Deletions cut 1 base from V and 5 bases from J, with 11 bases between. The germline gives CDR1 SGHNT, CDR2 YENEEA. This CDR3 comprises 14 residues. CDR3 residues: CASSLGTGWETQYF. The CDR3 region has the DNA TGTGCCAGCAGCTTAGGCACAGGGTGGGAGACCCAGTACTTC.

This clone was seen only once. V gene TRBV5-4 combines with J gene TRBJ1-2, with 11 bases identical to TRBD1. The CDR3 runs 18 residues. The J segment lost 7 bases and the V segment lost 4 bases, leaving 18 bases of the junction unmatched. The germline CDR1 and CDR2 sequences are SGHNT and YYREEE (reference sequence). The CDR3 DNA follows: TGTGCCAGCAGCCCCTCGGGACAGGGGGATAGGGGGCTCGGTGGCTACACCTTC. This gives the protein CASSPSGQGDRGLGGYTF. Full variable domain (rest looked up from reference TRBV5-4 and TRBJ1-2): ETGVTQSPTHLIKTRGQQVTLRCSSQSGHNTVSWYQQALGQGPQFIFQYYREEENGRGNFPPRFSGLQFPNYSSELNVNALELDDSALYLCASSPSGQGDRGLGGYTFGSGTRLTVV.

This chain links TRBV5-1 with TRBJ1-6; 8 bases align to TRBD1. With 2 bases clipped from V and 9 bases from J, the junction kept 4 bases outside the gene matches. The CDR3 covers 14 residues. Germline CDR1 and CDR2: SGHRS and YFSETQ. This CDR3 reads CASSLDQGASPLHF. The DNA of the CDR3 is TGCGCCAGCAGCTTAGACCAGGGGGCTTCACCCCTCCACTTT.

The sample holds one count of this clone. The chain combines TRBV5-5 with TRBJ1-4; no firm D call. This CDR3 has 13 residues. V gave up 1 base and J gave up 6 bases, with 7 bases separating them. Looked up from germline, CDR1 is SGHKS and CDR2 is YYEKEE (reference sequence). The CDR3 DNA sequence: TGTGCCAGCAGCTTGTCCGGGGATGAAAAACTGTTTTTT. Translation: CASSLSGDEKLFF.